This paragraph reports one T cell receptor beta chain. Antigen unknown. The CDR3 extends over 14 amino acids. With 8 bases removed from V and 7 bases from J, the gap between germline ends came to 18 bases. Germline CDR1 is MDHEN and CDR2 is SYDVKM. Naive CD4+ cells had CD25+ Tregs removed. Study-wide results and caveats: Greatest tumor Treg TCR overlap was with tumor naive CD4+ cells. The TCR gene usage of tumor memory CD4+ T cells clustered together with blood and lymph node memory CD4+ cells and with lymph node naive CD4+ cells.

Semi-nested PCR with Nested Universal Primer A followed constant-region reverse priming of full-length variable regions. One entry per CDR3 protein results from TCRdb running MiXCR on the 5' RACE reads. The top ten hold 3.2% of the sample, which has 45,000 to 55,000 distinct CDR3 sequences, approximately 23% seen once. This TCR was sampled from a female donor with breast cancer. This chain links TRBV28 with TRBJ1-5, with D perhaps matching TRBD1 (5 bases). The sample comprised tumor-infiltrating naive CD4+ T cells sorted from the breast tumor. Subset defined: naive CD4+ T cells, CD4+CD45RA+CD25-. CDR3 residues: CASGETVREQPQHF. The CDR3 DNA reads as TGTGCCAGCGGCGAGACAGTAAGAGAACAGCCCCAGCATTTT.